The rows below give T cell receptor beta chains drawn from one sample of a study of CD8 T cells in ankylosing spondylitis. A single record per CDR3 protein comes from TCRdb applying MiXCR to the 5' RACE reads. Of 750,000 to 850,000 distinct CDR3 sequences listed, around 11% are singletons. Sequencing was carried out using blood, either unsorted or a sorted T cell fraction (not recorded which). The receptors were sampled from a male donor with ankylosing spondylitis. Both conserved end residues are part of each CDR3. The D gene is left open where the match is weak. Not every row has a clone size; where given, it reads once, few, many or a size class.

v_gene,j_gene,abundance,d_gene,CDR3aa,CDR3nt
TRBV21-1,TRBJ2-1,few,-,CASSSPPADSYNEQFF,TGTGCCAGCAGCAGCCCCCCCGCGGACTCTTACAATGAGCAGTTCTTC
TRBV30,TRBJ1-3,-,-,CAWSAGSSGNTIYF,TGTGCCTGGAGTGCGGGCAGCTCTGGAAACACCATATATTTT
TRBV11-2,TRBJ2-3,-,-,CASSPYPQRAGALFDTQYF,TGTGCCAGCAGCCCTTACCCACAGAGAGCGGGCGCTTTATTTGATACGCAGTATTTT
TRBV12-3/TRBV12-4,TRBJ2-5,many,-,CASSLQTTDGEYF,TGTGCCAGCAGTCTGCAAACGACAGACGGGGAGTACTTC
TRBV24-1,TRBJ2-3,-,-,CATSDWWLQDTQYF,TGTGCCACCAGTGATTGGTGGTTGCAAGATACGCAGTATTTT
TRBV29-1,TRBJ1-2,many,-,CSVAQDYYGYTF,TGCAGCGTTGCACAGGATTACTATGGCTACACCTTC
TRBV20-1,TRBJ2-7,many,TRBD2,CSARSKTSGSPEQYF,TGCAGTGCTAGATCAAAGACTAGCGGGAGTCCCGAGCAGTACTTC
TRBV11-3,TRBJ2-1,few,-,CASSLEFRQEQFF,TGTGCCAGCAGCTTAGAGTTTAGGCAAGAGCAGTTCTTC
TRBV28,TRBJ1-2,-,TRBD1,CATRDRGPSHYGYTF,TGTGCCACCAGGGACAGGGGCCCTTCCCACTATGGCTACACCTTC
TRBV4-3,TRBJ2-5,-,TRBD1,CASSQGVGQGLETQYF,TGCGCCAGCAGCCAAGGGGTCGGACAGGGATTAGAGACCCAGTACTTC
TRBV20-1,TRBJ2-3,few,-,CSAPQGSTDTQYF,TGCAGTGCTCCCCAGGGGAGCACAGATACGCAGTATTTT
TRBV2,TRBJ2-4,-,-,CASSDRRLAKNIQYF,TGTGCCAGCAGTGATCGTCGCCTAGCCAAAAACATTCAGTACTTC
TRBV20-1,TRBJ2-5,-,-,CSARDATGRGETQYF,TGCAGTGCTAGAGACGCGACAGGGAGGGGAGAGACCCAGTACTTC
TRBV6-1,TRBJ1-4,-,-,CASSEDLNEKLFF,TGTGCCAGCAGTGAAGACCTTAATGAAAAACTGTTTTTT
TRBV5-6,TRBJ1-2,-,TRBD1,CASSLGRQGAHYGYTF,TGTGCCAGCAGCTTGGGAAGACAGGGGGCGCACTATGGCTACACCTTC
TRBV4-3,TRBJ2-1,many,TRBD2,CASSQESRTSPTF,TGCGCCAGCAGCCAAGAAAGCAGGACTAGCCCGACCTTC
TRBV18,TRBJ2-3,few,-,CASSPRSNTDTQYF,TGTGCCAGCTCACCACGGTCCAACACAGATACGCAGTATTTT
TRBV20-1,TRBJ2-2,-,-,CSARETGTTPGELFF,TGCAGTGCTAGGGAGACCGGGACCACACCCGGGGAGCTGTTTTTT
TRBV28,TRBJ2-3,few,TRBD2,CASSQPLAAFLSTDTQYF,TGTGCCAGCAGCCAACCACTAGCGGCTTTTCTCAGCACAGATACGCAGTATTTT
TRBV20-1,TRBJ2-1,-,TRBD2,CSAFSGRGTYNEQFF,TGCAGTGCTTTTAGCGGGAGGGGTACCTACAATGAGCAGTTCTTC
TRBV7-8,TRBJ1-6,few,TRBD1,CASSSGQGGGSPLHF,TGTGCCAGCAGCTCCGGACAGGGAGGTGGATCACCCCTCCACTTT
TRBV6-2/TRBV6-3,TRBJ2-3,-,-,CASSLIRNTQYF,TGTGCCAGCAGTCTTATTCGGAATACGCAGTATTTT
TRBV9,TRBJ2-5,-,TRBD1,CASSPMTGFGETQYF,TGTGCCAGCAGCCCAATGACAGGGTTCGGAGAGACCCAGTACTTC
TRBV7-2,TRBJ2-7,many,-,CASSLGLYSYEQYF,TGTGCCAGCAGCTTAGGGCTATACTCCTACGAGCAGTACTTC
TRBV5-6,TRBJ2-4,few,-,CASSTASRLAKNIQYF,TGTGCCAGCAGCACCGCTTCGAGGCTAGCCAAAAACATTCAGTACTTC
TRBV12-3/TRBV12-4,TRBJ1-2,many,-,CASSLRGAAPYGYTF,TGTGCCAGCAGTTTAAGGGGGGCAGCGCCCTATGGCTACACCTTC
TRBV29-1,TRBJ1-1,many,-,CSVADQAEAFF,TGCAGCGTTGCGGACCAGGCTGAAGCTTTCTTT
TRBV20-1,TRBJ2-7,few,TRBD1,CSATHGTVRLEQYF,TGCAGTGCTACCCACGGGACAGTGCGGCTCGAGCAGTACTTC
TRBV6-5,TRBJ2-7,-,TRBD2,CASSYTGGPYEQYF,TGTGCCAGCAGTTATACGGGAGGCCCCTACGAGCAGTACTTC
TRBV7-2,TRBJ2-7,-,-,CASSLVVQGMGNYEQYF,TGTGCCAGCAGCTTAGTGGTGCAGGGAATGGGTAACTACGAGCAGTACTTC
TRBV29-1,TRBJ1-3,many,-,CSVLDSGNTIYF,TGCAGCGTCCTGGATTCTGGAAACACCATATATTTT
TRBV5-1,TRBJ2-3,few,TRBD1,CASSLTGTGPNTQYF,TGCGCCAGCAGCCTCACCGGGACAGGACCGAATACGCAGTATTTT
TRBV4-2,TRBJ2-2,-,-,CASSRAPRGAGELFF,TGTGCCAGCAGCCGAGCCCCTCGCGGGGCCGGGGAGCTGTTTTTT
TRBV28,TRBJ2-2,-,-,CASSLAGTSVGELFF,TGTGCCAGCAGTTTAGCCGGGACGTCGGTCGGGGAGCTGTTTTTT
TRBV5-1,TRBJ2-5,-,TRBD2,CASSPRLAGANRGETQYF,TGCGCCAGCAGCCCCAGACTAGCGGGGGCCAATCGAGGGGAGACCCAGTACTTC
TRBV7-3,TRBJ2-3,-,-,CASSLTWASTDTQYF,TGTGCCAGCAGCTTAACGTGGGCTAGCACAGATACGCAGTATTTT
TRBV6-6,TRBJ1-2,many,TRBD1,CASSYSKTGGYGYTF,TGTGCCAGCAGTTACTCGAAGACAGGGGGTTATGGCTACACCTTC
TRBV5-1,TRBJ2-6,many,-,CASSLVVANVLTF,TGCGCCAGCAGCTTGGTAGTAGCCAACGTCCTGACTTTC
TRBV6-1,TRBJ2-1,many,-,CASSSWADNPYNEQFF,TGTGCCAGCAGCTCCTGGGCGGACAACCCCTACAATGAGCAGTTCTTC
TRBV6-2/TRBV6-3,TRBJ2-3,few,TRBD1,CASKDRGSTDTQYF,TGTGCCAGTAAGGACAGGGGGAGCACAGATACGCAGTATTTT
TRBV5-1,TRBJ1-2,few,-,CASSGRLGYTF,TGCGCCAGCAGCGGCCGGCTCGGCTACACCTTC
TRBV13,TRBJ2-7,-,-,CASRKTGTTHEQYF,TGTGCCAGCAGGAAGACTGGGACAACTCACGAGCAGTACTTC
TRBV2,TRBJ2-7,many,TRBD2,CASSEEAGAYEQYF,TGTGCCAGCAGTGAGGAGGCGGGGGCCTACGAGCAGTACTTC
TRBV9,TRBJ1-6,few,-,CASSARTDHYNSPLHF,TGTGCCAGCAGCGCCCGGACGGACCACTATAATTCACCCCTCCACTTT
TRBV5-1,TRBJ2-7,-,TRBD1,CASSLLGGRAYEQYF,TGCGCCAGCAGCTTGTTAGGGGGCAGAGCCTACGAGCAGTACTTC
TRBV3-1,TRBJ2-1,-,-,CASSQDRTSRGYEQFF,TGTGCCAGCAGCCAAGATCGAACTTCTCGAGGCTATGAGCAGTTCTTC
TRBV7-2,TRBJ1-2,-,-,CASSLAPREGGYTF,TGTGCCAGCAGCTTAGCGCCCCGGGAAGGTGGCTACACCTTC
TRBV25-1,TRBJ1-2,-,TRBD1,CASSGPGGAYGYTF,TGTGCCAGCAGTGGGCCAGGGGGCGCATATGGCTACACCTTC
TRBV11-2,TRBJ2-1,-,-,CASSFVRGPYNEQFF,TGTGCCAGCAGCTTCGTTAGGGGTCCCTACAATGAGCAGTTCTTC
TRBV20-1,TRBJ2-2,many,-,CSASRRGNTGELFF,TGCAGTGCTAGCCGGCGGGGGAACACCGGGGAGCTGTTTTTT
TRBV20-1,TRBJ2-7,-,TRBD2,CSALRLAEAYEQYF,TGCAGTGCTCTACGACTAGCTGAAGCCTACGAGCAGTACTTC
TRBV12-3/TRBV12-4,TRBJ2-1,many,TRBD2,CASSRGSYEQFF,TGTGCCAGCAGCCGCGGGAGCTATGAGCAGTTCTTC
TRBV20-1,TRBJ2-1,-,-,CSGEVGSNYNEQFF,TGCAGTGGGGAGGTTGGGAGTAACTACAATGAGCAGTTCTTC
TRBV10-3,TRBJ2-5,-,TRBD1,CAISGQGGETQYF,TGTGCCATCTCAGGACAGGGGGGAGAGACCCAGTACTTC
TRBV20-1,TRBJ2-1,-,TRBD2,CSANPLAGGKNEQFF,TGCAGTGCTAACCCCCTAGCGGGAGGGAAAAATGAGCAGTTCTTC